This T cell receptor beta chain was obtained from a study of cytomegalovirus exposure and HLA in healthy donors. The PCR made use of 60 Vbeta and 13 Jbeta primers. Produced via immunoSEQ multiplex PCR; TCRdb's table is partial and in-frame only. This sample yields some 190,000 clones, of which more than 65% are seen a single time; 2.5% to 3% belongs to the top ten. Germline loops: CDR1 MNHEY, CDR2 SVGAGI. The CDR3 has 16 residues. The V end was cut by 2 bases, the J end by 1 base, with 15 bases between. Study outcomes and limitations: The authors enumerated roughly 180 TCR beta chains as linked to cytomegalovirus. Of the V segments, some could not be distinguished, including TRBV6-2 and TRBV6-3, and were excluded. A prior analysis recorded that most TCR beta V segments were productive about 87% or about 30% of the time. Later analysis found that TCR beta chains associated with HLA were more clonally expanded than other, equally common chains.

On this clone: The antigen is unknown.

This sequence originates from a female donor in good health and CMV-seronegative. Sequencing was carried out using PBMCs. The V and J genes are TRBV6-5 and TRBJ2-7; TRBD1 might be the D (8 bases). The CDR3 here is CASSYGTGGASYEQYF. In DNA, the CDR3 is TGTGCCAGCAGTTACGGTACAGGGGGGGCTTCCTACGAGCAGTACTTC.